This section outlines one T cell receptor (beta chain) sequence together with its context. Per the authors' pipeline: Estimated nucleated cell counts came from reference gene primer amplification. The assay was immunoSEQ multiplex PCR, and TCRdb's table has in-frame clones only and misses some. The DNA was the basis for D and trimming; V, J and clone size are from that table. The table has over 150,000 clones, roughly 80% seen once. In germline, CDR1 is SGHRS, CDR2 YFSETQ. The CDR3 loop spans 17 amino acids. J gave up 8 bases and V 6 bases, and 19 bases lay outside the gene matches. The record originates from a study of blood T cell repertoires in COVID-19. Study information: Both acute and convalescent COVID-19 samples were obtained from the United States, Italy and Spain. From T cells, B-cell-depleted T cells, or PBMCs came the material, which was cDNA or gDNA.

Seattle cases were enrolled at active infection and followed longitudinally. The chain recombines TRBV5-1 with TRBJ2-1; the match to TRBD2 covers 8 bases. The sequencing input was peripheral blood. The receptor was isolated from a woman aged 80 or over with COVID-19, enrolled during active disease. CDR3 in DNA: TGCGCCAGCACCCTTTGGGGGCTCCGGGGGGGCCTTGATGAGCAGTTCTTC. Its translation: CASTLWGLRGGLDEQFF.